Listed below are T cell receptor beta chains from one sample, sequenced in a study of response to subunit inactivated influenza vaccine. TCRdb passed the RT-PCR reads through MiXCR, listing each CDR3 protein once. The sample has around 650,000 distinct CDR3 sequences; 15% to 19% are singletons. The specimen comprised PBMCs from blood, sampled 11 to 12 days after vaccination. These receptor sequences come from a man aged 50 or older who received an inactivated influenza vaccine. Both conserved end residues are part of each CDR3. Each record gives: D gene, J gene, clone size, V gene, CDR3 DNA, CDR3 protein. The D gene is left open where the match is weak. Expanded clones get a size class; other rows say once, few or many, or leave the size out.

- | TRBJ2-7 | - | TRBV19 | TGTGCCAGTAGTATCGGCTTGTCCGGGGAATCCTACGAGCAGTACTTC | CASSIGLSGESYEQYF
TRBD2 | TRBJ2-1 | - | TRBV20-1 | TGCAGTGCTAGAGGACTAGCGGGAGGGTCTAGGATCGATGAGCAGTTCTTC | CSARGLAGGSRIDEQFF
- | TRBJ1-1 | - | TRBV27 | TGTGCCAGCCGAATTACCCGGAACACTGAAGCTTTCTTT | CASRITRNTEAFF
- | TRBJ1-3 | few | TRBV14 | TGTGCCAGCAGCCAATTTCCGGGAAACACCATATATTTT | CASSQFPGNTIYF
- | TRBJ2-7 | many | TRBV5-1 | TGCGCCAGCAGCTCGTCACAGGGACGGGCCCACGAGCAGTACTTC | CASSSSQGRAHEQYF
- | TRBJ1-4 | few | TRBV12-3/TRBV12-4 | TGTGCCAGCACTGCCAGGACAGCAAATGAAAAACTGTTTTTT | CASTARTANEKLFF
TRBD2 | TRBJ2-1 | few | TRBV29-1 | TGCAGCGTTGAAAGCGGGGGATTCGACAATGAGCAGTTCTTC | CSVESGGFDNEQFF
- | TRBJ2-1 | - | TRBV3-1 | TGTGCCAGCAGCCAAGATATCCGGGGGGCCCGATTTTTCTTC | CASSQDIRGARFFF
- | TRBJ1-1 | few | TRBV6-1 | TGTGCCAGCACCACAGACCCGGGGAGCACTGAAGCTTTCTTT | CASTTDPGSTEAFF
- | TRBJ2-3 | - | TRBV5-1 | TGCGCCAGCAGCTACAGGGTCGGAGGCACAGATACGCAGTATTTT | CASSYRVGGTDTQYF
- | TRBJ1-2 | - | TRBV12-3/TRBV12-4 | TGTGCCAGCAGGGTGCAGGGGAAGGATGGCTACACCTTC | CASRVQGKDGYTF
- | TRBJ2-7 | many | TRBV4-3 | TGCGCCAGCAGCCAAGTGCTAGCGAGGGAGCAGTACTTC | CASSQVLAREQYF
- | TRBJ2-5 | many | TRBV12-3/TRBV12-4 | TGTGCCAGCAGTTATTGGGCTGGAGGAGAAGAGACCCAGTACTTC | CASSYWAGGEETQYF
- | TRBJ2-5 | - | TRBV14 | TGTGCCAGCAGCCAGATCGGGGGATTCCCAGAGACCCAGTACTTC | CASSQIGGFPETQYF
TRBD1 | TRBJ2-5 | many | TRBV29-1 | TGCAGCGTTGAACGCCGGGACAGCGAAGAGACCCAGTACTTC | CSVERRDSEETQYF
- | TRBJ1-6 | - | TRBV5-1 | TGCGCCAGCAGTTTCGCAGGGAGTGATTCACCCCTCCACTTT | CASSFAGSDSPLHF
- | TRBJ2-7 | many | TRBV30 | TGTGCCTGGAGTTCCCGGGACGGAACCTACGAGCAGTACTTC | CAWSSRDGTYEQYF
- | TRBJ2-3 | once | TRBV20-1 | TGCAGTGCTAGACGGGCTAGCGGCACAGATACGCAGTATTTT | CSARRASGTDTQYF
- | TRBJ1-5 | - | TRBV12-3/TRBV12-4 | TGTGCCAGCAGCACCTTTCCTAGCAATCAGCCCCAGCATTTT | CASSTFPSNQPQHF
TRBD1 | TRBJ2-3 | many | TRBV29-1 | TGCAGCGTTGGGGGGACAGTCTACCTCACAGATACGCAGTATTTT | CSVGGTVYLTDTQYF
- | TRBJ2-1 | few | TRBV6-2/TRBV6-3 | TGTGCCAGCAGCAGGTTCAATGAGCAGTTCTTC | CASSRFNEQFF
- | TRBJ1-1 | - | TRBV6-2/TRBV6-3 | TGTGCCAGCAGATATGAGGTGAACACTGAAGCTTTCTTT | CASRYEVNTEAFF
TRBD1 | TRBJ2-1 | - | TRBV11-2 | TGTGCCAGCAGCTCCCTGAAGGGGGCCATCGATGAGCAGTTCTTC | CASSSLKGAIDEQFF
- | TRBJ2-7 | few | TRBV5-6 | TGTGCCAGCAGTTTGGAGGGCTTTGGGCAGTACTTC | CASSLEGFGQYF
- | TRBJ1-6 | few | TRBV14 | TGTGCCAGCAGCCAAGGGACAGCGTATAATTCACCCCTCCACTTT | CASSQGTAYNSPLHF
TRBD2 | TRBJ2-1 | - | TRBV28 | TGTGCCAGCAGTTTCCCAGCGGGAGTGTTCTTC | CASSFPAGVFF
TRBD1 | TRBJ2-5 | - | TRBV20-1 | TGCAGTGCTAGCCGACAGGGGCTCCGGGAGACCCAGTACTTC | CSASRQGLRETQYF
TRBD1 | TRBJ1-4 | few | TRBV11-2 | TGTGCCAGCAGCTCGGGACAGGCGAATTTGGAAAAACTGTTTTTT | CASSSGQANLEKLFF
- | TRBJ2-2 | few | TRBV7-2 | TGTGCCAGCAGCTTTACTACAGCCGGGCGGGAGCTGTTTTTT | CASSFTTAGRELFF
- | TRBJ2-1 | - | TRBV4-2 | TGTGCCAGCAGCCAAGACGGGGACAACTACAATGAGCAGTTCTTC | CASSQDGDNYNEQFF
TRBD2 | TRBJ2-1 | few | TRBV7-8 | TGTGCCAGCAGCCCTGGACTAGCGGAACTCTACAATGAGCAGTTCTTC | CASSPGLAELYNEQFF
- | TRBJ2-2 | - | TRBV2 | TGTGCCAGCCAGTCGAGGTTCTCAAACACCGGGGAGCTGTTTTTT | CASQSRFSNTGELFF
TRBD2 | TRBJ2-7 | - | TRBV7-9 | TGTGCCAGCAGCTTTGTCTTGGCAGGGAGGGACGAGCAGTACTTC | CASSFVLAGRDEQYF
- | TRBJ2-1 | many | TRBV30 | TGTGCCTGGAGTGTACGCCGACGGGAGCAAATAAAGCAGTTCTTC | CAWSVRRREQIKQFF
- | TRBJ2-6 | many | TRBV18 | TGTGCCAGCTCACCCCCCCAGGGGTTCAGTACCACTCGTTCTGGGGCCAACGTCCTGACTTTC | CASSPPQGFSTTRSGANVLTF
- | TRBJ2-5 | many | TRBV7-8 | TGTGCCAGCAGCTTATGGCAAGAGACCCAGTACTTC | CASSLWQETQYF
TRBD2 | TRBJ2-1 | - | TRBV29-1 | TGCAGCGTTGAAGACCGAGCGGGGGTTCGGTATGAGCAGTTCTTC | CSVEDRAGVRYEQFF
TRBD2 | TRBJ2-7 | - | TRBV12-3/TRBV12-4 | TGTGCCAGCAGTTTACTGTGGCGGGGGGCCTACGAGCAGTACTTC | CASSLLWRGAYEQYF
- | TRBJ1-1 | few | TRBV3-1 | TGTGCCAGCAGCCCCCACAGATTTAACACTGAAGCTTTCTTT | CASSPHRFNTEAFF
- | TRBJ2-3 | - | TRBV19 | TGTGCCAGTAGTGCCCGAGCCACAGATACGCAGTATTTT | CASSARATDTQYF
TRBD1 | TRBJ2-2 | few | TRBV7-8 | TGTGCCAGCAGCTTAAGAACCGGGACAGCGGCCACCGGGGAGCTGTTTTTT | CASSLRTGTAATGELFF
- | TRBJ1-4 | many | TRBV12-3/TRBV12-4 | TGTGCCAGCAGTTTAGAGCCAGGGGTGGAAAAACTGTTTTTT | CASSLEPGVEKLFF
TRBD2 | TRBJ2-3 | - | TRBV12-3/TRBV12-4 | TGTGCCAGCAGTCCTTCTAGCGGGGGTGGGTATACGCAGTATTTT | CASSPSSGGGYTQYF
- | TRBJ2-2 | few | TRBV12-3/TRBV12-4 | TGTGCCAGCAGACAAATGGCTGGGGAGCTGTTTTTT | CASRQMAGELFF
- | TRBJ1-2 | - | TRBV11-2 | TGTGCCAGCAGCTCCCACCCGGGGGCTTTATATGGCTACACCTTC | CASSSHPGALYGYTF
- | TRBJ1-5 | many | TRBV20-1 | TGCAGTGCTCTGGGCCAATTTAATCAGCCCCAGCATTTT | CSALGQFNQPQHF
TRBD2 | TRBJ2-1 | few | TRBV6-2/TRBV6-3 | TGTGCCAGCAGTTACGCCTCTGGCGGGAGTCGAAATGAGCAGTTCTTC | CASSYASGGSRNEQFF
TRBD2 | TRBJ2-2 | few | TRBV18 | TGTGCCAGCTCACCGGGACTAGCGGGAGTCGCGAACACCGGGGAGCTGTTTTTT | CASSPGLAGVANTGELFF
- | TRBJ2-6 | few | TRBV27 | TGTGCCAGCAGTTTGGGGTTGGGTGGGGCCAACGTCCTGACTTTC | CASSLGLGGANVLTF
- | TRBJ2-5 | - | TRBV6-1 | TGTGCCAGCACTCGGGGCTTCGACCAAGAGACCCAGTACTTC | CASTRGFDQETQYF
- | TRBJ2-7 | - | TRBV20-1 | TGCAGTGCGAGGCTAGGGGGAGGAGGGACGGGCGAGCAGTACTTC | CSARLGGGGTGEQYF
- | TRBJ2-1 | - | TRBV20-1 | TGCAGTGCTCCCTCTGGGGGAACTTCCTACAATGAGCAGTTCTTC | CSAPSGGTSYNEQFF
TRBD2 | TRBJ2-2 | - | TRBV4-2 | TGTGCCAGCAGCCAGAGAAGGGCCCGGACTAGCGGGTCGAACACCGGGGAGCTGTTTTTT | CASSQRRARTSGSNTGELFF
TRBD1 | TRBJ1-6 | few | TRBV12-3/TRBV12-4 | TGTGCCAGCAGCCTGGACAGGCCCCTTGGTTCACCCCTCCACTTT | CASSLDRPLGSPLHF
- | TRBJ1-1 | few | TRBV20-1 | TGCAGTGCCAGGCCACCCGAAGCTTTCTTT | CSARPPEAFF
- | TRBJ2-7 | - | TRBV29-1 | TGCAGCGTTGAAGATCTGGCCGGGGGCGAGCAGTACTTC | CSVEDLAGGEQYF
TRBD2 | TRBJ2-5 | - | TRBV5-1 | TGCGCCAGCAGCTTTGCGGGGGAGCCCCTTGAGACCCAGTACTTC | CASSFAGEPLETQYF
- | TRBJ2-1 | few | TRBV15 | TGTGCCACCAGCAGAGGGAATAGGGGGGGTACCCATGAGCAGTTCTTC | CATSRGNRGGTHEQFF
- | TRBJ2-1 | - | TRBV25-1 | TGTGCCAGCAAGTCTAGCTATGAGCAGTTCTTC | CASKSSYEQFF